This record looks at one T cell receptor beta chain sequence and its context. The antigen it recognizes is unknown. Per-base quality was not reported, and no clone a single base away is much larger than it. For repertoire sequencing, TCR beta CDR3 regions were amplified from RNA transcripts. The first round of RT-PCR was done with HTBI primers and the Qiagen OneStep RT-PCR kit, and was followed by a second round of multiplex PCR, then size selection and purification. Sequencing of the libraries was carried out on an Illumina HiSeq2000 in paired-end mode with 100 bp reads. As for the authors' bioinformatics: Reads were processed with SOAPnuke, discarding reads with adapters, uncalled bases, mean Phred below 15, or no exact constant-primer or identifier match. COPE v1.2.5 was used to merge the high-quality paired reads. Each unique nucleotide sequence was treated as a clonotype, and MiTCR v1.1 was used to align the clonotypes to the IMGT TRB V, D and J references. Only V-J combinations with frequency above 0.0001 were analysed, covering around 99% of repertoires. For each V-J combination, a TCR clonal expansion and chaos score was defined as F50 clonal expansion divided by the chaos observed in the TCRdist matrix. Welch's t-statistics and random forest were used to reduce features to 13 V-J combinations, which were fed into a naive Bayes classifier. Thyroid-blood repertoire similarity was quantified with the Morisita-Horn index. Clones were called with MiXCR by TCRdb after fastp trimmed the public reads at Q25, and only in-frame beta chains were retained. Entries are consolidated by CDR3 protein sequence, retaining the most common genes and DNA. The V and J calls follow TCRdb's processing rather than the paper's. Present in this sample are 580,000 or so distinct CDR3 sequences, about two fifths of which were seen just once. In total, the top ten clones hold over 3.5% of the sample.

Hyperthyroidism patients were newly diagnosed, were aged 18 to 65 years, and had a disease duration under 2 months. Anyone with other autoimmune diseases, uncontrolled infections, pregnancy or lactation was excluded from the study. Clinical symptoms, serum thyroxine, TRAb, thyroid ultrasound and orbital computed tomography formed the basis of the diagnosis. Total RNA was extracted with Trizol reagent and quality-checked on an Agilent 2100 Bioanalyzer. The sample belongs to a study of Graves' ophthalmopathy and Graves' hyperthyroidism (dated by TCRdb to between 2017 and 2018). For context, the study as a whole: Hyperthyroidism was considered stable if no progression to ophthalmopathy occurred within 18 months of follow-up. Once sampling was done, hyperthyroidism patients were given methimazole at a starting dose of 30 mg daily, while ophthalmopathy patients were given high-dose intravenous methylprednisolone. The independent validation cohort included approximately 19 hyperthyroidism patients plus 17 patients who later progressed from hyperthyroidism to ophthalmopathy. In total, over 130 blood samples were TCR-sequenced: 40 to 45 ophthalmopathy, some 72 hyperthyroidism and roughly 17 hyperthyroidism-to-ophthalmopathy patients. In 6 or 7 hyperthyroidism patients, T-cell repertoires of thyroid tissue and blood were compared. A discovery set of 90 to 100 patients (43 ophthalmopathy, 60 or so stable hyperthyroidism) was enrolled to explore V-J signatures distinguishing ophthalmopathy from hyperthyroidism. The study used signatures of the TCR beta repertoire to tell Graves' ophthalmopathy apart from Graves' hyperthyroidism and to predict which patients would progress to ophthalmopathy. The study at large found these results: Sample size was not statistically predetermined, and group allocation was not concealed from the investigators. Ophthalmopathy was separated from stable hyperthyroidism by the 13-signature model with just under 90% sensitivity and 81.08% specificity in cross-validation and with 80%/75% in the test set. Most expanded thyroid clonotypes with a frequency above 0.001 also appeared in blood, which suggests that blood repertoires may reflect the immune response in the thyroid. In validation, the model predicted ophthalmopathy progression with more than 55% sensitivity and roughly 72% specificity; 12 predicted patients were CT-confirmed with GO in a median of approximately six months.

From its cysteine to its phenylalanine, the CDR3 spans 14 amino acids. Only CDR3 DNA is held: 42 bases, read in frame from base 1. V has 2 bases trimmed and J has 2 bases trimmed; junction bases matching no gene number 3. CDR1 and CDR2 are read off the germline V gene (reference sequence) as SGHAT and FQDESV. Sequences were obtained from peripheral blood or thyroid tissue (not recorded which). The rearranged segments are TRBV11-1 and TRBJ2-7, and 7 junctional nucleotides match TRBD2. The clonotype was recovered from an adult man with Graves' hyperthyroidism. This receptor carries the CDR3 CASSLLAAPYEQYF. The sequenced DNA is TGTGCCAGCAGCTTACTAGCGGCACCCTACGAGCAGTACTTC.